These T cell receptor beta chains were read from a single sample in a study of cytomegalovirus exposure and HLA in healthy donors. Sequenced by immunoSEQ multiplex PCR; TCRdb stores in-frame clones only, minus some. Found here are 130,000 or so clones, about 88% of them singletons; the top ten hold around 1.3%. Sequenced: PBMCs. These receptors originate from a woman under 30 in good health and CMV-seronegative. Each CDR3 is given with its conserved first and last residue. Fields, in order: V gene, clone size, J gene, D gene, CDR3 DNA, CDR3 protein. The D gene is left open where the match is weak. A row's size may be missing; if present it is once, few, many or a size class.

>TRBV7-8|-|TRBJ2-5|TRBD1
TGTGCCAGCAGCTACCGGGACAGGGCGTGGGAGACCCAGTACTTC
CASSYRDRAWETQYF
>TRBV6-5|few|TRBJ2-3|TRBD2
TGTGCCAGCAGGTGGACTAGCGGGGGGCTTACTACGCAGTATTTT
CASRWTSGGLTTQYF
>TRBV5-4|-|TRBJ1-1|TRBD1
TGTGCCAGCAGCCTTACCCCAGACAGGGCGAACACTGAAGCTTTCTTT
CASSLTPDRANTEAFF
>TRBV15|-|TRBJ1-5|-
TGTGCCACCGGTCAGGTCGATTATAGCAATCAGCCCCAGCATTTT
CATGQVDYSNQPQHF
>TRBV5-5|-|TRBJ1-4|-
TGTGCCAGCAGGCCGCAGGATAGTACAAATGAAAAACTGTTTTTT
CASRPQDSTNEKLFF
>TRBV29-1|-|TRBJ2-5|TRBD1
TGCAGCGTTGTCTGGGAACCGAAGGGCCGAACAGGGGGATGGGAGACCCAGTACTTC
CSVVWEPKGRTGGWETQYF
>TRBV2|-|TRBJ2-2|TRBD1
TGTGCCAGCAGCTACAGGGGTATGGACACCGGGGAGCTGTTTTTT
CASSYRGMDTGELFF
>TRBV27|-|TRBJ2-7|-
TGTGCCGCCACCGGGGGGTACTTC
CAATGGYF
>TRBV6-5|-|TRBJ1-1|-
TGTGCCAGCAGTTACCGCGACTCAAGACAGGTTGAAGCTTTCTTT
CASSYRDSRQVEAFF
>TRBV19|-|TRBJ1-6|-
TGTGCCAGTAGTGCCGACCGACAGACGCGAACAGGGAATTCACCCCTCCACTTT
CASSADRQTRTGNSPLHF
>TRBV27|-|TRBJ1-3|-
TGTGCCAGCAGACCCACAGGGACTGGAAACACCATATATTTT
CASRPTGTGNTIYF
>TRBV7-9|-|TRBJ2-4|TRBD1
TGTGCCAGCAGCTTTTTTGGGACAGGGGGCAATCGGGCCAAAAACATTCAGTACTTC
CASSFFGTGGNRAKNIQYF
>TRBV9|-|TRBJ2-5|TRBD2
TGTGCCAGCAGCGTTGGCGGGGGGTACCAAGAGACCCAGTACTTC
CASSVGGGYQETQYF
>TRBV5-1|-|TRBJ2-1|-
TGCGCCAGCAGCTTCGACAGACTTAGTCTGTTCTTC
CASSFDRLSLFF
>TRBV7-6|few|TRBJ1-2|TRBD1
TGTGCCAGCAGCTTAGGCCGGACAGGAGGTGGCTACACCTTC
CASSLGRTGGGYTF
>TRBV6-1|few|TRBJ1-2|-
TGTGCCAGCACCACGGGGGGGACCCACTATGGCTACACCTTC
CASTTGGTHYGYTF
>TRBV19|-|TRBJ2-7|TRBD2
TGTGCCAGTAGTATTGCGGGGGGCGATAGTTACGAGCAGTACTTC
CASSIAGGDSYEQYF
>TRBV19|once|TRBJ2-7|TRBD2
TGTGCCAGCTCAGCGGGGCGCGTCTACGAGCAGTACTTC
CASSAGRVYEQYF
>TRBV4-1|-|TRBJ2-1|TRBD1
TGCGCCAGCAGCCAGGGGCCCGGGACAGCGGAACTCGAGCAGTTCTTC
CASSQGPGTAELEQFF
>TRBV29-1|-|TRBJ2-1|-
TGCAGCGTGTACAGGGAAGATGAGCAGTTCTTC
CSVYREDEQFF
>TRBV10-2|-|TRBJ1-4|TRBD1
TGCGCCAGCAGCCCAGGGGGGACAGGGTCAGAAAAACTGTTTTTT
CASSPGGTGSEKLFF
>TRBV2|-|TRBJ1-1|-
TGTGCCAGCGTATGGCAGGGCTCACACAGTGAAGCTTTCTTT
CASVWQGSHSEAFF
>TRBV6-6|few|TRBJ2-7|TRBD1
TGTGCCAGCAGTCAGACAGGGGCCCACTACGAGCAGTACTTC
CASSQTGAHYEQYF
>TRBV5-1|-|TRBJ2-2|-
TGCGCCAGCAGCTCACCGGAGACGAACACCGGGGAGCTGTTTTTT
CASSSPETNTGELFF
>TRBV6-1|-|TRBJ2-3|TRBD1
TGTGCCAGCAGTGACTATGGACAGGGACTTAATACGCAGTATTTT
CASSDYGQGLNTQYF
>TRBV5-1|-|TRBJ2-1|TRBD1
TGCGCCAGCAGCCTAGGGGGCAGATACAATGAGCAGTTCTTC
CASSLGGRYNEQFF
>TRBV7-9|-|TRBJ2-1|TRBD2
TGTGCCAGCAGGGCGACTAGCGGGGGGGCAGGTGAGCAGTTCTTC
CASRATSGGAGEQFF
>TRBV28|-|TRBJ2-7|-
TGTGCCAGCAGTTTTGTTCGAGGATTAGAGCAGTACTTC
CASSFVRGLEQYF
>TRBV6-1|-|TRBJ2-7|-
TGTGCCAGCAGTGAAGAGTGGCGGATTTTTGGCGAGCAGTACTTC
CASSEEWRIFGEQYF
>TRBV5-1|-|TRBJ1-6|TRBD1
TGCGCCAGCAGCGCAACCGGGACAGTGGATTCACCCCTCCACTTT
CASSATGTVDSPLHF
>TRBV5-5|-|TRBJ1-2|TRBD1
TGTGCCAGCAGCATTAGGACAGGGGGCGACTATGGCTACACCTTC
CASSIRTGGDYGYTF
>TRBV13|-|TRBJ2-7|TRBD2
TGTGCCAGCAGCTTAGGCCTCTGGGGGACTAGGAGGACTTACGAGCAGTACTTC
CASSLGLWGTRRTYEQYF
>TRBV6-7|-|TRBJ2-1|-
TGTGCCAGCAGTTACGAGCTCTGCTCCTACAATGAGCAGTTCTTC
CASSYELCSYNEQFF
>TRBV23-1|-|TRBJ1-2|-
TGCGCCAGCGGCTATCAGGGGCAGGGTCTTTATGGCTACACCTTC
CASGYQGQGLYGYTF
>TRBV7-2|-|TRBJ1-5|-
TGTGCCAGCAGCCAGACGGGTCATCAGCCCCAGCATTTT
CASSQTGHQPQHF
>TRBV19|-|TRBJ2-1|TRBD2
TGTGCCAGTACCCGGGGGGGCGGTGAGCAGTTCTTC
CASTRGGGEQFF
>TRBV6-5|-|TRBJ2-5|-
TGTGCCAGCACGATCAGGCCTGGAGAGACCCAGTACTTC
CASTIRPGETQYF
>TRBV5-1|-|TRBJ2-7|-
TGCGCCAGCAGCTTGTACTACGAGCAGTACTTC
CASSLYYEQYF
>TRBV14|-|TRBJ1-4|TRBD1
TGTGCCAGCAGCCTCTGGGGACAGGGTGAGGAAAAACTGTTTTTT
CASSLWGQGEEKLFF
>TRBV5-1|many|TRBJ2-1|TRBD1
TGCGCCAGCAGCATAGGACAGACAGGGCCCTACAATGAGCAGTTCTTC
CASSIGQTGPYNEQFF
>TRBV6-1|-|TRBJ2-1|-
TGTGCCAGCAGTGAGGGACAAGCTGAGCAGTTCTTC
CASSEGQAEQFF
>TRBV10-3|-|TRBJ2-5|TRBD1
TGTGCCATCAGAGCTACCAGGGGGTCGGAGACCCAGTACTTC
CAIRATRGSETQYF
>TRBV13|-|TRBJ1-1|TRBD1
TGTGCCAGCAGCGCGGACAGGGGGAACACTGAAGCTTTCTTT
CASSADRGNTEAFF
>TRBV2|-|TRBJ2-2|-
TGTGCCAGCAGCCAACAAAGAGGACAGCGCACGAACACCGGGGAGCTGTTTTTT
CASSQQRGQRTNTGELFF
>TRBV7-6|-|TRBJ2-7|-
TGTGCCAGCAGCCTCAGGGTGGACGAGCAGTACTTC
CASSLRVDEQYF
>TRBV7-9|-|TRBJ2-1|-
TGTGCCAGCAGCCCCGAATGGGGAGGCCTCTCCTACAATGAGCAGTTCTTC
CASSPEWGGLSYNEQFF
>TRBV10-1|-|TRBJ1-3|-
TGCGCCAGCAGTGACAGGGCTGGAAACACCATATATTTT
CASSDRAGNTIYF
>TRBV13|-|TRBJ1-1|-
TGTGCCAGCAGCTTAGGGTACAGGGAGAACACTGAAGCTTTCTTT
CASSLGYRENTEAFF